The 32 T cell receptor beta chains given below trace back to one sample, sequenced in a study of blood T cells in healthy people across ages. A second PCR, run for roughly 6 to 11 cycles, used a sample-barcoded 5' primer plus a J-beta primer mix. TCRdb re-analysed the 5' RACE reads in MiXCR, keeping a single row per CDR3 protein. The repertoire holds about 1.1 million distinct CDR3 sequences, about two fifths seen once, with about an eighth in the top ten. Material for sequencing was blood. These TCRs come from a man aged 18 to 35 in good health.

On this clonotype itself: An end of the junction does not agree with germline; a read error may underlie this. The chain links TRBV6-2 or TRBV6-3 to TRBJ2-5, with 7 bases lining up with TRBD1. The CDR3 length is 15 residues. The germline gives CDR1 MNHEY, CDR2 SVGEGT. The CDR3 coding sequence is TGTGCCAGCACCTTAGGACGGGGACAGCAAGAGGCCCAGTACTTC. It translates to CASTLGRGQQEAQYF.

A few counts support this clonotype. The CDR3 coding sequence is TGCGCCAGCAGCCCGGAGGCGACGAACACCGGGGAGCTGTTTTTT. Amino acid sequence: CASSPEATNTGELFF. The chain combines TRBV4-1 with TRBJ2-2, with D possibly being TRBD2 (5 bases). CDR1 and CDR2 (germline): MGHRA, YSYEKL. Trimming left V 4 bases short and J 0 bases short, with 9 bases between. The CDR3 runs 15 residues.

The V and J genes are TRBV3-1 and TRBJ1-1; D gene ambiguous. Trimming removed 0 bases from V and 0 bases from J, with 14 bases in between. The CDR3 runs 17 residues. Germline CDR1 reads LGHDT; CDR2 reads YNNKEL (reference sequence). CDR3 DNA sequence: TGTGCCAGCAGCCAAGAGTTGCGGAGCCGAATGAACACTGAAGCTTTCTTT. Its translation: CASSQELRSRMNTEAFF. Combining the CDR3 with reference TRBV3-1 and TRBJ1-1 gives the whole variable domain DTAVSQTPKYLVTQMGNDKSIKCEQNLGHDTMYWYKQDSKKFLKIMFSYNNKELIINETVPNRFSPKSPDKAHLNLHINSLELGDSAVYFCASSQELRSRMNTEAFFGQGTRLTVV.

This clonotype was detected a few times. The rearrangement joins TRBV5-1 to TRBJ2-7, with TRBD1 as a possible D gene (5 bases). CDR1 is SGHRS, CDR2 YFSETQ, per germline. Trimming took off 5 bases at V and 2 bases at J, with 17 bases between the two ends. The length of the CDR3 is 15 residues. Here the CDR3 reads CASRAPRGQTYEQYF. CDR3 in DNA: TGCGCCAGCAGAGCCCCCCGAGGACAAACCTACGAGCAGTACTTC.

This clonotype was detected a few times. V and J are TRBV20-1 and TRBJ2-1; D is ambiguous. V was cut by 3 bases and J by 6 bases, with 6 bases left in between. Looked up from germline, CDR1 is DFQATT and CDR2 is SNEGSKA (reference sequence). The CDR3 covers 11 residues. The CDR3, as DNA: TGCAGTGCTAGGAGCGCCAATGAGCAGTTCTTC. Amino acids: CSARSANEQFF.

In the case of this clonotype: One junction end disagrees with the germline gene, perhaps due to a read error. CDR3 region: CASSFSQKETQYF. The CDR3 DNA sequence: TGTGCCAGCAGTTTCAGTCAGAAGGAGACTCAGTACTTC. This chain connects TRBV6-2 or TRBV6-3 to TRBJ2-5; D unclear. Germline CDR1 reads MNHEY; CDR2 reads SVGEGT. CDR3 length equals 13 residues.

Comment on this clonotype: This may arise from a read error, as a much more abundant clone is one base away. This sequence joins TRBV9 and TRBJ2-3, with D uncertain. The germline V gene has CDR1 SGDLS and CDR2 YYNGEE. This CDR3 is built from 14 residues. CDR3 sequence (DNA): TGTGCCAGCAGCGTAGTTGGTAGCACAGAGACGCAGTATTTT. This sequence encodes CASSVVGSTETQYF. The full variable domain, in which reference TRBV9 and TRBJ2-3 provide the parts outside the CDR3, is DSGVTQTPKHLITATGQRVTLRCSPRSGDLSVYWYQQSLDQGLQFLIQYYNGEERAKGNILERFSAQQFPDLHSELNLSSLELGDSALYFCASSVVGSTETQYFGPGTRLTVL.

CDR3 nucleotides: TGTGCCAGCAGACAGGGCCAAGAGACCCAGTACTTC. Translating gives CASRQGQETQYF. The chain links TRBV2 to TRBJ2-5; a weak D match, TRBD1 (6 bases). Trimming left V 6 bases short and J 1 base short, with 6 bases between. The CDR3 extends over 12 amino acids. Germline CDR1 is SNHLY and CDR2 is FYNNEI.

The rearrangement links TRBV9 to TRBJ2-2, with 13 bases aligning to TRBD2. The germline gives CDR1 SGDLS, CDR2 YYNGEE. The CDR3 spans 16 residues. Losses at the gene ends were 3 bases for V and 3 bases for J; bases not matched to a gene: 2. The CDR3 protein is CASSAGLAGDTGELFF. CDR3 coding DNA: TGTGCCAGCAGCGCTGGACTAGCGGGGGACACCGGGGAGCTGTTTTTT.

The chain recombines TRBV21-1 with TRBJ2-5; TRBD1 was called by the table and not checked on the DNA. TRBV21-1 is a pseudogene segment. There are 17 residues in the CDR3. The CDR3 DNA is TGTGCCAGCAGCAAAGCGCTATTACAGGGAACTGCTTGTGAGCAGTACTTC. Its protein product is CASSKALLQGTACEQYF.

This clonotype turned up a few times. This CDR3 is CASSQEQVSPLHF. In DNA form, the CDR3 reads TGCGCCAGCAGCCAAGAACAAGTTTCACCCCTCCACTTT. The V and J genes are TRBV4-1 and TRBJ1-6; the D is unclear. V lost 0 bases, J lost 9 bases, and 6 bases lay in between. This CDR3 is 13 amino acids long. Germline-derived CDR1 and CDR2 are MGHRA and YSYEKL.

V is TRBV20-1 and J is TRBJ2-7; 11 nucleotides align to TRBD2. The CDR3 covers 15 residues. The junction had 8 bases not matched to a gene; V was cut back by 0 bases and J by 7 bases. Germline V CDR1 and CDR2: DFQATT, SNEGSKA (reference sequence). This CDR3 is CSARDLAGGGNEQYF. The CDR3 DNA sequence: TGCAGTGCTAGAGATCTAGCGGGGGGCGGCAATGAGCAGTACTTC.

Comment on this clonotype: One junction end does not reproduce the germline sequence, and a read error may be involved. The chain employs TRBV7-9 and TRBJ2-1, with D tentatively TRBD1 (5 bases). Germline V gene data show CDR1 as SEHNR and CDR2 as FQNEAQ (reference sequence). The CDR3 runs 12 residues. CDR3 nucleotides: TGTGTCAGCAGCATCTTGGGGCGGATACAGTTCTTC. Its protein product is CVSSILGRIQFF.

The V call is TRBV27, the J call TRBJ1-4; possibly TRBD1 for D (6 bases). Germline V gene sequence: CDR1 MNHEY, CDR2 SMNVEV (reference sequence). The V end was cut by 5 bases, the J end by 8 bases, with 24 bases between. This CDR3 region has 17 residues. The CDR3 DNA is TGTGCCAGCAGTCCGACCCGTTACAGGGCATCGGGCGAAAAACTGTTTTTT. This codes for CASSPTRYRASGEKLFF.

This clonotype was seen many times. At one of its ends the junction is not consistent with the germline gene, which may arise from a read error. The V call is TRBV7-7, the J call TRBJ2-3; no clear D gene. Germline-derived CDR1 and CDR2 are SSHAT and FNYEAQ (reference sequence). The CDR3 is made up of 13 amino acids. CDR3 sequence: CASSFSTTDTQYF. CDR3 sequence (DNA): TGTGCTAGCAGCTTTTCTACCACAGATACGCAGTATTTT.

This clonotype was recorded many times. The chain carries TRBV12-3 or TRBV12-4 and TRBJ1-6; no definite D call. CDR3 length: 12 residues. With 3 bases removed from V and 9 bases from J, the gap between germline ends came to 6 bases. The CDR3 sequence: CASSFPGSPLHF. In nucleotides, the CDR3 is TGTGCCAGCAGTTTCCCAGGTTCACCCCTCCACTTT.

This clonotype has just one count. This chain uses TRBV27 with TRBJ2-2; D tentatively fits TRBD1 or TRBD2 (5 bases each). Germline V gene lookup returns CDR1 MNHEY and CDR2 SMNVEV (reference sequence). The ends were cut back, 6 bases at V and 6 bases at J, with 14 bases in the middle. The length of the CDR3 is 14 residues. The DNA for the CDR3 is TGTGCCAGCAGATCAGGGAGCAACGCCGGGGAGCTGTTTTTT. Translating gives CASRSGSNAGELFF.

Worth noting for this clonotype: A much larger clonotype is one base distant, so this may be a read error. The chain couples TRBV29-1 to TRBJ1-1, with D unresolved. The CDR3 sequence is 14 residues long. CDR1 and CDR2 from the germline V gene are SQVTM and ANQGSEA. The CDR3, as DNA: TGCAGCGTGTCAGTCACTACAATGAACGCTGAAGCTTTCTTT. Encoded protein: CSVSVTTMNAEAFF.

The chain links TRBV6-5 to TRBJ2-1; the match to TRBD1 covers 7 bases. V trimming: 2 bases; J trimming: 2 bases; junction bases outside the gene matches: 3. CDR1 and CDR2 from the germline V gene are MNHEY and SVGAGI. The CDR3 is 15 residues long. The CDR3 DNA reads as TGTGCCAGCAGTTACGACAGGGACGCCTACAATGAGCAGTTCTTC. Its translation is CASSYDRDAYNEQFF.

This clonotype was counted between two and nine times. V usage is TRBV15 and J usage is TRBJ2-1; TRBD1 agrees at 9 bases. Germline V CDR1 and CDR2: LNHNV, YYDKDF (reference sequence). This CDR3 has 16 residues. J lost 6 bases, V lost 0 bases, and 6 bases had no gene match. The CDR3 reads CATSRDIGQGRNEQFF. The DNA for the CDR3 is TGTGCCACCAGCAGAGATATCGGACAGGGGCGCAATGAGCAGTTCTTC.

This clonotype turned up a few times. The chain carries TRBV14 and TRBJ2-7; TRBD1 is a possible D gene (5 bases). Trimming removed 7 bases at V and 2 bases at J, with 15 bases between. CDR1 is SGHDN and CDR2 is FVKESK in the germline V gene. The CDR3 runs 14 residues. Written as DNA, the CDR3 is TGTGCCAGCAACCTAAGACAGACGACCTACGAGCAGTACTTC. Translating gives CASNLRQTTYEQYF.

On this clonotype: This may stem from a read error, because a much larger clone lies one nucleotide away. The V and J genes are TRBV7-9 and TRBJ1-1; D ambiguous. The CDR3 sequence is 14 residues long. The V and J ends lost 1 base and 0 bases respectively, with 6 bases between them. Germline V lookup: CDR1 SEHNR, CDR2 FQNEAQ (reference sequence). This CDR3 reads CASSLEHLNTEAFF. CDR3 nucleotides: TGTGCCAGCAGCTTAGAACACCTGAACACTGAAGCTTTCTTT.

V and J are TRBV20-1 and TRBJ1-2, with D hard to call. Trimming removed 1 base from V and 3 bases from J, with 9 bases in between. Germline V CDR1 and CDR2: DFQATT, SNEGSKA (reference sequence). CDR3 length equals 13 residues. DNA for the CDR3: TGCAGTGCTAGAGGGGGTCAGGACTATGGCTACACCTTC. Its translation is CSARGGQDYGYTF.

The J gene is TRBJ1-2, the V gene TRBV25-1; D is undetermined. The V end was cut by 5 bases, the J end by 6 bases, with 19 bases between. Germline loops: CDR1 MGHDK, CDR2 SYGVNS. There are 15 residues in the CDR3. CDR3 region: CASSPHGRAGNGYTF. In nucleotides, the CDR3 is TGTGCCAGCAGTCCTCACGGGAGGGCGGGGAATGGCTACACCTTC.

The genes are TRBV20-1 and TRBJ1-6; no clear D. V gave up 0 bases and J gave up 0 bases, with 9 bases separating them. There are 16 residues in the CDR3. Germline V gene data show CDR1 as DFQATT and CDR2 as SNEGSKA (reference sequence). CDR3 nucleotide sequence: TGCAGTGCTAGAGATAGGGTTAGCTCCTATAATTCACCCCTCCACTTT. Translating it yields CSARDRVSSYNSPLHF.

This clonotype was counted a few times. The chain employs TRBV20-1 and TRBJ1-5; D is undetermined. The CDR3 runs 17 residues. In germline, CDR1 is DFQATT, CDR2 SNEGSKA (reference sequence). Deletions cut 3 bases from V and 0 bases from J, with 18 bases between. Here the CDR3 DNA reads TGCAGTGCTAGTAGCCAGCTGCCCTCTTATAGCAATCAGCCCCAGCATTTT. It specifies CSASSQLPSYSNQPQHF.

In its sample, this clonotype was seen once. CDR3 coding DNA: TGTGCCGGCGGGGACTTAGAGACCCAGTACTTC. It codes for CAGGDLETQYF. The gene calls are TRBV7-9 and TRBJ2-5, with a tentative D call TRBD2 (6 bases). Trimming shortened V by 11 bases and J by 4 bases, and 11 bases separated the two germline ends. The CDR3 sequence is 11 residues long. Per the germline V gene, CDR1 is SEHNR and CDR2 is FQNEAQ (reference sequence).

This CDR3 reads CASSFRGTVNSPLHF. As DNA, the CDR3 is TGTGCCAGCAGTTTTCGAGGGACAGTCAATTCACCCCTCCACTTT. This chain joins TRBV12-3 or TRBV12-4 and TRBJ1-6, with 7 bases aligning to TRBD1. The CDR3 is 15 residues long. V dropped 3 bases and J dropped 7; count of bases not matched to a gene: 6.

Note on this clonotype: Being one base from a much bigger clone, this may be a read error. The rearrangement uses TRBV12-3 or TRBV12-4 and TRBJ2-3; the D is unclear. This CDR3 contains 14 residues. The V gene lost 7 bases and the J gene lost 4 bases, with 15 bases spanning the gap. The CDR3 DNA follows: TGTGCCAGCACAGACCCTCGTCGCGCAGATACGCAGTATTTT. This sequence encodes CASTDPRRADTQYF.

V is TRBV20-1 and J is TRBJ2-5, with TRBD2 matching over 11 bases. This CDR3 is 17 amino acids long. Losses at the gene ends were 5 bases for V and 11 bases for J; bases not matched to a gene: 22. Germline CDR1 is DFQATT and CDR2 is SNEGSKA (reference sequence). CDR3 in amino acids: CSAVGSLAGGRPNEQYF. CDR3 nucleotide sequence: TGCAGTGCTGTGGGGAGTCTAGCGGGGGGACGGCCCAATGAGCAGTACTTC.

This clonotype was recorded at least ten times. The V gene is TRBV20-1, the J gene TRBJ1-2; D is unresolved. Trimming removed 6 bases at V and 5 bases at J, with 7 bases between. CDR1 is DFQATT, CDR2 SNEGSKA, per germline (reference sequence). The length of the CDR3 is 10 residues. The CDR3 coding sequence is TGCAGTGCCAAAACTTATGGCTACACCTTC. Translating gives CSAKTYGYTF.

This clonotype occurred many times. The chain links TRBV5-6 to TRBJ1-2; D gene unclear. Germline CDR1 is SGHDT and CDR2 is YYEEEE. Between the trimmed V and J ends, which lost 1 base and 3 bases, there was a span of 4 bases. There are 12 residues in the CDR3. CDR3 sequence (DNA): TGTGCCAGCAGCTTGAGTTACTATGGCTACACCTTC. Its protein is CASSLSYYGYTF.